Each of the 10 T cell receptor beta chains below was sequenced from the same sample in a study of tissue T cells after allogeneic stem cell transplantation. Time point defined: mouse harvest day 7 after allogeneic transplant. Mouse grafts combined 10^7 T-cell-depleted bone marrow cells with 10^6 splenic CD5+ T cells. Here immunoSEQ multiplex PCR was the method, and the copy in TCRdb shows in-frame clones only, minus some. The table records around 10,000 clones, 35% to 40% of them present only once. The sequenced material came from skin. These receptors were collected from a female BALB/c mouse given C57BL/6 T cells with graft-versus-host disease after an allogeneic hematopoietic cell transplant.

In its sample, this clone was seen a few times. Gene names and germline match the mouse. The sequence runs out 1 residue before the end of the CDR3; the remainder is reconstructed from the germline J gene. The chain has TRBV15 and TRBJ1-4; 9 bases agree with TRBD1. V lost 6 bases and J lost 6; bases outside the gene matches: 5. CDR1 is SGHND, CDR2 FRSKSL, per germline. This CDR3 has 14 amino acids. CDR3 region: CASSTGTGYERLFF. The sequenced CDR3 bases are TGTGCCAGCAGCACCGGGACAGGGTACGAAAGATTATTT.

This clone turned up a few times. Any gene name here is a mouse gene name. Read coverage stops 1 residue before the CDR3 terminus; the germline J gene supplies the remainder. The chain uses TRBV20 and TRBJ1-3, with a weak D call TRBD1 (6 bases). The CDR3 loop spans 13 amino acids. The V end lost 0 bases, the J end lost 3 bases, and 6 bases lay between the germline ends. Per the germline V gene, CDR1 is GFQATS and CDR2 is STVNSAI. Incomplete CDR3 DNA: TGTGGTGCTAGGGACAGGGGTGGAAATACGCTCTAT. This translates into CGARDRGGNTLY. The full CDR3 protein is CGARDRGGNTLYF.

Comments on this clone: The gene names here belong to mouse. The read halts 1 residue ahead of the CDR3 end, with the missing end drawn from the germline J gene. V and J are TRBV29 and TRBJ1-1; D remains unclear. The V and J ends lost 6 bases and 5 bases respectively, with 7 bases between them. This CDR3 contains 11 residues. In germline, CDR1 is MSHET, CDR2 SYDVDS. The sequenced part of the CDR3 DNA is TGTGCTAGCAGCACCGGGACAGAAGTCTTC. The encoded protein is CASSTGTEVF. The complete CDR3 protein is CASSTGTEVFF.

Note on this clone: Gene names are the mouse ones. From the germline J gene comes the end of the CDR3, since the read stops 1 residue before it. The J gene is TRBJ2-3, the V gene TRBV26, with D possibly matching TRBD2 (6 bases). The CDR3 covers 14 residues. Germline CDR1 KGHPV, CDR2 FQNQEV (reference sequence). Trimming left V 4 bases short and J 0 bases short, with 8 bases between. CDR3 DNA, as far as it was read: TGTGCCAGCAGTCCTGGGGTTAGTGCAGAAACGCTGTAT. This codes for CASSPGVSAETLY. The whole CDR3 is CASSPGVSAETLYF.

This clone is termed medium-sized. Genes and germline come from the mouse. The read finishes 1 residue shy of the CDR3 end, and the germline J gene is used to complete it. The chain recombines TRBV3 with TRBJ2-1; 10 bases match TRBD1. After removal of 3 bases from V and 1 base from J, the junction contained 0 bases not matched to a gene. The length of the CDR3 is 15 residues. Germline assignment: CDR1 SNHLY and CDR2 FYNGKV (reference sequence). The CDR3 here is CASSLGQGNYAEQFF. CDR3 DNA (partial): TGTGCCAGCAGCTTGGGACAGGGGAACTATGCTGAGCAGTTC.

This clone was found a few times. Mouse germline and gene names are used. The read ends 1 residue shy of where the CDR3 ends; the end is completed using the germline J gene. This rearrangement joins TRBV12-2 to TRBJ2-1, with D perhaps assigned TRBD1 or TRBD2 (5 bases each). The CDR3 sequence is 13 residues long. V lost 0 bases and J lost 5, with 7 bases in between. Germline V gene data show CDR1 as SGHLS and CDR2 as HYDKME. The CDR3 loop is CASSLVGHAEQFF. CDR3 bases read: TGTGCCAGCTCTCTCGTGGGACATGCTGAGCAGTTC. Supplemented by reference TRBV12-2 and TRBJ2-1, the full variable domain reads NSGVVQSPRYIIKGKGERSILKCIPISGHLSVAWYQQTQGQELKFFIQHYDKMERDKGNLPSRFSVQQFDDYHSEMNMSALELEDSAVYFCASSLVGHAEQFFGPGTRLTVL.

For this clone: The genes and germline here are from mouse. The sequenced fragment ends 1 residue before the CDR3 boundary, so the rest is inferred from the germline J gene. The chain carries TRBV13-2 and TRBJ1-3, with TRBD1 matching 7 bases. The germline V gene encodes CDR1 NNHNN and CDR2 SYGAGS (reference sequence). The ends lost 1 base at V and 0 bases at J; junction bases unmatched: 1. This CDR3 has 15 amino acids. The covered CDR3 bases are TGTGCCAGCGGTGATAGACAGGGTTCTGGAAATACGCTCTAT. Protein: CASGDRQGSGNTLY. Given in full, the CDR3 is CASGDRQGSGNTLYF.

Concerning this clone itself: The genes and germline here are from mouse. The read is 1 residue too short to cover the CDR3 end, so that end is filled in from the germline J gene. This sequence joins TRBV26 and TRBJ2-1; possibly TRBD1 for D (6 bases). V shed 5 bases and J shed 4 bases, with 9 bases lying between them. Germline loops: CDR1 KGHPV, CDR2 FQNQEV (reference sequence). The CDR3 consists of 13 residues. The CDR3 loop reads CASSNRDYAEQFF. Incomplete CDR3 DNA: TGTGCCAGCAGTAACAGGGATTATGCTGAGCAGTTC. The entire variable domain, with the rest obtained from reference TRBV26 and TRBJ2-1, is as follows: NSKVIQTPRYLVKGQGQKAKMRCIPEKGHPVVFWYQQNKNNEFKFLINFQNQEVLQQIDMTEKRFSAECPSNSPCSLEIQSSEAGDSALYLCASSNRDYAEQFFGPGTRLTVL.

This clone was detected a few times. Any gene name here is a mouse gene name. CDR3 DNA (partial): TGTGCCAGCACCTCGGACAGGGAGAGACAGTAC. This codes for CASTSDRERQY. The full CDR3 is CASTSDRERQYF. The chain carries TRBV26 and TRBJ2-7, with 8 bases matching TRBD1. The read ends 1 residue before the CDR3 terminus; that terminus is restored from the germline J gene. The CDR3 runs to 12 residues. From germline, CDR1 is KGHPV and CDR2 FQNQEV (reference sequence). V gave up 7 bases and J gave up 9 bases; unmatched junction bases: 8.

This clone was recorded only once. Gene and germline names: mouse. The read ends 1 residue shy of where the CDR3 ends; the end is completed using the germline J gene. This chain joins TRBV26 and TRBJ2-7; TRBD1 matches at 9 bases. The germline V gene encodes CDR1 KGHPV and CDR2 FQNQEV (reference sequence). CDR3 length: 13 amino acids. V lost 2 bases, J lost 4 bases, and 0 bases stayed unmatched. The part of the CDR3 DNA that was read is TGTGCCAGCAGTCTGGGACAGGGGTATGAACAGTAC. Translation gives CASSLGQGYEQY. The CDR3 as a whole reads CASSLGQGYEQYF.